This T cell receptor (beta chain) is drawn from a study of shared clonotypes between healthy human individuals. Study results and limitations: In several donors, around 5% of naive CD4 clonotypes appeared in common. Estimated richness values were generally larger in naive subsets than in memory subsets. Among donors, the sharing of clonotypes was expected to be influenced by sequencing depth.

The CDR3 has 14 amino acids. The germline CDR1 and CDR2 sequences are MNHEY and SVGAGI. The trim removed 4 bases at V and 6 bases at J, leaving 8 bases unmatched. As originally analysed: With immunoSEQ giving junction-only sequences and no quality scores, filtering differed. Profiling relied on immunoSEQ multiplex PCR, and the TCRdb table lists in-frame clones only, not all of them. Clone size and V and J calls were adopted from that table, with D and trimming inferred from the DNA. The sample comprises some 1,400,000 clones, approximately 97% of which are singletons, and roughly 1.2% rests with the top ten. As concerns this clone: Its antigen is as yet unknown.

The chain uses TRBV6-5 and TRBJ2-7; TRBD1 aligns across 8 bases. Sequences were obtained from naive CD4+ T cells sorted from blood. Sample subset: CD45RA+ positively selected. This clonotype originated in a man under 40 in good health. The CDR3 sequence is CASSSDRVSLEQYF. Written as DNA, the CDR3 is TGTGCCAGCAGTTCGGACAGGGTCAGCCTCGAGCAGTACTTC.